This TCR beta chain was found in a study of blood T cells in healthy people across ages. The wider study: About one barcoded beta molecule was captured per two T cells (by template switching).

There are 16 residues in the CDR3. CDR1 SNHLY and CDR2 FYNNEI come from the germline V gene. The trim removed 0 bases at V and 4 bases at J, leaving 5 bases unmatched. The authors ran a second PCR of roughly 6 to 12 cycles using a sample-barcoded 5' primer and a J-beta primer mix. Carrying 12 random nucleotides, a template-switch adaptor labeled each individual cDNA molecule. Using its own MiXCR run on the 5' RACE reads, TCRdb lists one record per CDR3 protein. The table has 710,000 or so distinct CDR3 sequences, about a third seen once. In its sample, this clonotype was seen a few times. Its specificity is not known. The study, taken as a whole, reports: TCR beta diversity per million T cells fell roughly linearly with age. Leaving the PBMCs unsorted stopped any conclusive comparison of naive versus antigen-experienced cells.

Sequencing was performed on blood. This sequence was found in a woman of 80 years or more in good health. The chain combines TRBV2 with TRBJ1-2; 10 bases line up with TRBD1. The CDR3 sequence is CASSEATGGAGYGYTF. As DNA, the CDR3 is TGTGCCAGCAGTGAAGCGACAGGGGGCGCAGGCTATGGCTACACCTTC.